One and the same sample provided the 8 T cell receptor beta chains below, sequenced in a study of response to subunit inactivated influenza vaccine. TCRdb fed the RT-PCR reads into MiXCR, producing one record per CDR3 protein. The repertoire holds a few hundred thousand distinct CDR3 sequences, 12% to 15% seen once, with roughly 10% in the top ten. The sample was PBMCs from blood, taken approximately 12 days after vaccination. These receptors were taken from a man aged 45-60 years who received an inactivated influenza vaccine.

This clonotype was seen a handful of times. The chain couples TRBV5-1 to TRBJ1-2; D is possibly TRBD1 (5 bases). CDR1 and CDR2 from the germline V gene are SGHRS and YFSETQ. This CDR3 is 15 amino acids long. Trimming took 6 bases from V and 0 from J, leaving 15 bases between them. CDR3 in amino acids: CASNHDSASNYGYTF. The CDR3 DNA reads TGCGCCAGCAACCATGACAGCGCTTCTAACTATGGCTACACCTTC.

This rearrangement joins TRBV7-9 to TRBJ2-2; D tentatively reads TRBD1 or TRBD2 (5 bases each). Per the germline V gene, CDR1 is SEHNR and CDR2 is FQNEAQ (reference sequence). CDR3 length equals 16 residues. Between the trimmed V and J ends, which lost 6 bases and 3 bases, there was a span of 17 bases. The CDR3 DNA sequence: TGTGCCAGCAGTGCCCCTTTGATGGGGGACACCGGGGAGCTGTTTTTT. Translated: CASSAPLMGDTGELFF. The full variable domain, its missing parts supplied by reference TRBV7-9 and TRBJ2-2, is DTGVSQNPRHKITKRGQNVTFRCDPISEHNRLYWYRQTLGQGPEFLTYFQNEAQLEKSRLLSDRFSAERPKGSFSTLEIQRTEQGDSAMYLCASSAPLMGDTGELFFGEGSRLTVL.

The V gene is TRBV11-2, the J gene TRBJ2-2, with a possible D match to TRBD1 (5 bases). The CDR3 loop spans 15 amino acids. Between the trimmed V and J ends, which lost 1 base and 5 bases, there was a span of 11 bases. Germline V gene sequence: CDR1 SGHAT, CDR2 FQNNGV. As DNA, the CDR3 is TGTGCCAGCAGCTTAGCTGGGGCTTCAACCGGGGAGCTGTTTTTT. It is translated as CASSLAGASTGELFF.

The table lists this clonotype with a few counts. The rearrangement links TRBV7-2 to TRBJ1-2; TRBD1 agrees at 7 bases. V shed 3 bases and J 2 bases; nucleotides not matched to a gene: 3. CDR3 length: 14 amino acids. Germline values: CDR1 SGHTA, CDR2 FQGNSA. Here the CDR3 DNA reads TGTGCCAGCAGCTTGACAGGGATCAACTATGGCTACACCTTC. The encoded protein is CASSLTGINYGYTF.

This chain uses TRBV7-2 with TRBJ1-6; maybe TRBD1 (5 bases). The CDR3 is 15 residues long. CDR1 is SGHTA and CDR2 is FQGNSA in the germline V gene. Trimming left V 4 bases short and J 9 bases short, with 16 bases between. CDR3 in DNA: TGTGCCAGCAGCTCCCGGCCGGGGCCAGGTTCACCCCTCCACTTT. This gives the protein CASSSRPGPGSPLHF.

This clonotype was seen only a few times. In this CDR3 the conserved last residue, phenylalanine or tryptophan, is missing, so a read error is likely. J is TRBJ2-1 and V is TRBV28; D is unresolved. The CDR3 runs to 14 residues. V lost 5 bases and J lost 3, with 11 bases in between. The germline V gene has CDR1 MDHEN and CDR2 SYDVKM. The CDR3 DNA follows: TGTGCCAGCAGTCCCTTATCCAGCTACAATGAGCAGTTCTCC. Translating gives CASSPLSSYNEQFS.

V is TRBV11-1 and J is TRBJ2-1; 9 bases fit TRBD2. CDR3 length equals 18 residues. Trimming cost V 9 bases and J 1 base; bases outside gene matches: 16. Looked up from germline, CDR1 is SGHAT and CDR2 is FQDESV (reference sequence). CDR3 residues: CASESSRGGSGSYNEQFF. DNA of the CDR3: TGTGCCAGTGAGTCGTCGCGGGGGGGCAGTGGATCCTACAATGAGCAGTTCTTC. The full variable domain, its missing parts supplied by reference TRBV11-1 and TRBJ2-1, is EAEVAQSPRYKITEKSQAVAFWCDPISGHATLYWYRQILGQGPELLVQFQDESVVDDSQLPKDRFSAERLKGVDSTLKIQPAELGDSAMYLCASESSRGGSGSYNEQFFGPGTRLTVL.

This chain uses TRBV7-2 with TRBJ1-4; 7 bases agree with TRBD1. The junction had 11 bases not matched to a gene; V was cut back by 6 bases and J by 1 base. Looked up from germline, CDR1 is SGHTA and CDR2 is FQGNSA. This CDR3 contains 17 residues. CDR3 sequence (DNA): TGTGCCAGCAGACTAGCGGGCAGGGGGAGAACTAATGAAAAACTGTTTTTT. This sequence encodes CASRLAGRGRTNEKLFF. Together with reference TRBV7-2 and TRBJ1-4, the CDR3 gives the full variable domain: GAGVSQSPSNKVTEKGKDVELRCDPISGHTALYWYRQSLGQGLEFLIYFQGNSAPDKSGLPSDRFSAERTGGSVSTLTIQRTQQEDSAVYLCASRLAGRGRTNEKLFFGSGTQLSVL.